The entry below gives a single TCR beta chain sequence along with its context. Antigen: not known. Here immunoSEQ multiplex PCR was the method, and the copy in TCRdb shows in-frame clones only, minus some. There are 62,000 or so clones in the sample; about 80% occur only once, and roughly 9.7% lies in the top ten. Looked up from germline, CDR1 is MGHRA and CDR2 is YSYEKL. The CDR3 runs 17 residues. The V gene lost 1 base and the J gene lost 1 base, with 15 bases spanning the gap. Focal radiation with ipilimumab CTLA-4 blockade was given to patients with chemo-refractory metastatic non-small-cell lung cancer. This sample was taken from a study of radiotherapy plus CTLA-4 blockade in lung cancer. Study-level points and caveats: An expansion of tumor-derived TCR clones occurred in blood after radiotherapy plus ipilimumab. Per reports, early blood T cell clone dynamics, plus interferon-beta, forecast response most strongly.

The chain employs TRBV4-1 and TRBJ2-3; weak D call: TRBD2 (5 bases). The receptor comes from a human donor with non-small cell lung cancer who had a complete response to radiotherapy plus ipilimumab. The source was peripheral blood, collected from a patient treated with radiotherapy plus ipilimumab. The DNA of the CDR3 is TGCGCCAGCAGCCAAGTAAGAAGCGGAGGAGGCACAGATACGCAGTATTTT. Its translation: CASSQVRSGGGTDTQYF.